Following are 13 T cell receptor beta chains from one sample sequenced in a study of patients and donors after allogeneic stem cell transplantation. TCRdb passed the RT-PCR reads through MiXCR, listing each CDR3 protein once. The data contain under 30,000 distinct CDR3 sequences, over 7% of them seen just once; the ten biggest clones take up about 44%. The sequencing sample was made of blood, either unsorted or a sorted T cell fraction (not recorded which). These receptors originate from a human donor who was either an allogeneic HSCT recipient or a stem cell or donor lymphocyte infusion donor (not recorded which). It is not recorded whose cells these are; they may come from a transplant donor.

This clonotype was seen repeatedly, ten times or more. The chain recombines TRBV7-2 with TRBJ1-2, with D perhaps TRBD1 (6 bases). The germline CDR1 and CDR2 sequences are SGHTA and FQGNSA. Between the trimmed V and J ends, which lost 5 bases and 3 bases, there was a span of 13 bases. This CDR3 spans 14 amino acids. The CDR3 loop reads CASSITGGDYGYTF. The CDR3 DNA is TGTGCCAGCAGCATTACGGGGGGCGACTATGGCTACACCTTC.

The chain carries TRBV28 and TRBJ1-5; 7 bases line up with TRBD1. CDR1 MDHEN and CDR2 SYDVKM come from the germline V gene. The CDR3 contains 14 residues. V trimming: 6 bases; J trimming: 4 bases; junction bases outside the gene matches: 6. CDR3 in amino acids: CASRGGQKNQPQHF. In DNA form, the CDR3 reads TGTGCCAGCAGGGGGGGACAGAAAAATCAGCCCCAGCATTTT.

This clonotype was seen at least ten times. The chain carries TRBV27 and TRBJ1-2; D is ambiguous. The V end was cut by 2 bases, the J end by 1 base, with 8 bases between. CDR3 length: 14 residues. CDR1 and CDR2 from the germline V gene are MNHEY and SMNVEV (reference sequence). The CDR3 is CASSLTSDNYGYTF. The DNA for the CDR3 is TGTGCCAGCAGTTTAACGAGCGATAACTATGGCTACACCTTC.

This clonotype was counted between two and nine times. The chain links TRBV7-9 to TRBJ1-1; D unclear. The CDR3 has 16 amino acids. Germline CDR1 is SEHNR and CDR2 is FQNEAQ (reference sequence). V lost 5 bases and J lost 3, with 19 bases in between. CDR3 nucleotide sequence: TGTGCCAGCAGCAGCACGGTCGCCGAGAGTTACACTGAAGCTTTCTTT. This translates into CASSSTVAESYTEAFF.

In this sample, this clonotype turned up a few times. The chain uses TRBV6-1 and TRBJ1-3; D is possibly TRBD1 (5 bases). CDR1 and CDR2 (germline): MNHNS, SASEGT. The V gene lost 7 bases and the J gene lost 0 bases, with 16 bases spanning the gap. The CDR3 is made up of 16 amino acids. CDR3 region: CASTPGWGNSGNTIYF. In DNA form, the CDR3 reads TGTGCCAGCACCCCCGGATGGGGGAACTCTGGAAACACCATATATTTT.

Concerning this clonotype: Its ends do not fully match the called genes, so a read error is possible. This chain links TRBV7-9 with TRBJ1-2; D unresolved. This CDR3 is 14 amino acids long. Germline V gene lookup returns CDR1 SEHNR and CDR2 FQNEAQ (reference sequence). DNA of the CDR3: TGTGCCAGCAGCTTAGATCTAGCTAACTATGCCTACACCTTC. Translating it yields CASSLDLANYAYTF. The complete variable domain, with remaining parts taken from reference TRBV7-9 and TRBJ1-2, reads DTGVSQNPRHKITKRGQNVTFRCDPISEHNRLYWYRQTLGQGPEFLTYFQNEAQLEKSRLLSDRFSAERPKGSFSTLEIQRTEQGDSAMYLCASSLDLANYAYTFGSGTRLTVV.

This chain's CDR3 is CASSLADRHSNQPQHF. The CDR3 nucleotides are TGTGCCAGCAGTTTAGCAGACAGGCATAGCAATCAGCCCCAGCATTTT. The rearrangement joins TRBV12-3 or TRBV12-4 to TRBJ1-5; D perhaps matches TRBD1 (6 bases). This CDR3 is built from 16 residues. The V end lost 0 bases, the J end lost 0 bases, and 9 bases lay between the germline ends.

This clonotype showed up just once. CDR3 sequence reads: CASSLAGGAETQYF. For the CDR3, the DNA is TGTGCCAGCAGTTTAGCGGGGGGTGCAGAGACCCAGTACTTC. This chain connects TRBV12-3 or TRBV12-4 to TRBJ2-5; TRBD2 is a possible D gene (6 bases). The V end was cut by 0 bases, the J end by 4 bases, with 9 bases between. This CDR3 comprises 14 residues.

This clonotype was counted at least ten times. This chain links TRBV19 with TRBJ2-5; D may be TRBD1 or TRBD2 (5 bases each). In germline, CDR1 is LNHDA, CDR2 SQIVND (reference sequence). This CDR3 is 16 amino acids long. V lost 3 bases, J lost 3 bases, and 17 bases lay in between. The CDR3 DNA sequence: TGTGCCAGTAGTATGAGGCAGGGACGAGGAGAAGAGACCCAGTACTTC. This codes for CASSMRQGRGEETQYF.

This clonotype came up many times. The chain couples TRBV28 to TRBJ1-2; D gene uncertain. From germline, CDR1 is MDHEN and CDR2 SYDVKM. Trimming removed 11 bases from V and 1 base from J, with 11 bases in between. The CDR3 length is 12 residues. DNA for the CDR3: TGTGCCGCCTCGAGGCTTAACTATGGCTACACCTTC. Its translation is CAASRLNYGYTF.

The chain combines TRBV7-9 with TRBJ2-7, with D possibly TRBD2 on 6 matching bases. Germline V gene lookup returns CDR1 SEHNR and CDR2 FQNEAQ (reference sequence). The CDR3 extends over 14 amino acids. V was pared by 2 bases and J by 2 bases, with 10 bases between. The CDR3 region is CASSLLASAYEQYF. The CDR3 DNA is TGTGCCAGCAGCTTACTAGCGTCGGCCTACGAGCAGTACTTC.

The chain employs TRBV7-9 and TRBJ2-7; TRBD1 agrees at 7 bases. The CDR3 consists of 13 residues. Trimming cost V 5 bases and J 5 bases; bases outside gene matches: 6. CDR1 is SEHNR and CDR2 is FQNEAQ in the germline V gene (reference sequence). The CDR3 spells CASSNTGDHEQYF. CDR3 nucleotides: TGTGCCAGCAGCAACACAGGGGACCACGAGCAGTACTTC. Based on the CDR3 plus reference TRBV7-9 and TRBJ2-7, the full variable domain is DTGVSQNPRHKITKRGQNVTFRCDPISEHNRLYWYRQTLGQGPEFLTYFQNEAQLEKSRLLSDRFSAERPKGSFSTLEIQRTEQGDSAMYLCASSNTGDHEQYFGPGTRLTVT.

This clonotype was observed a handful of times. The chain uses TRBV7-9 and TRBJ1-1; D is uncertain. Trimming left V 0 bases short and J 4 bases short, with 12 bases between. Germline V gives CDR1 SEHNR, CDR2 FQNEAQ (reference sequence). The CDR3 loop spans 15 amino acids. CDR3 protein: CASSLAGPTGTEAFF. Written as DNA, the CDR3 is TGTGCCAGCAGCTTAGCAGGCCCCACGGGCACTGAAGCTTTCTTT.